The 16 T cell receptor beta chains below come from one sample, sequenced in a study of graft-versus-host responses after intestinal transplantation. Profiled with immunoSEQ multiplex PCR; TCRdb holds only in-frame clones, not every one. The top ten clones hold about 0.11% of a sample with about 120,000 clones, over 85% of them seen once. Their antigens are not known. The material was unstimulated CD4+ T cells sorted from spleen or lymph node cells, obtained before intestinal transplant. Receptors were obtained from a human donor who received an intestinal transplant.

This rearrangement joins TRBV27 to TRBJ2-3; D call uncertain. CDR3 length equals 13 residues. Trimming stripped 8 bases from V and 7 bases from J, with 16 bases between. In germline, CDR1 is MNHEY, CDR2 SMNVEV (reference sequence). This CDR3 reads CASSTAGFYTQYF. CDR3 nucleotide sequence: TGTGCCAGCTCCACCGCCGGGTTTTATACGCAGTATTTT.

The rearrangement joins TRBV18 to TRBJ1-1, with D hard to call. The CDR3 contains 14 residues. V was shortened by 0 bases and J by 1 base, with 6 bases between the two germline ends. Germline loops: CDR1 KGHSH, CDR2 LQKENI. In DNA, the CDR3 is TGTGCCAGCTCACCACCCGGCAGGAACACTGAAGCTTTCTTT. This gives the protein CASSPPGRNTEAFF.

The rearrangement links TRBV13 to TRBJ2-1, with 15 positions matching TRBD2. The V and J ends lost 5 bases and 8 bases, in that order; junction bases with no gene match: 10. This CDR3 is built from 17 residues. Germline V gene lookup returns CDR1 PRHDT and CDR2 FYEKMQ (reference sequence). CDR3 sequence (DNA): TGTGCCAGCAGCACCCGGACTAGCGGGAGGGCGAGGGATGAGCAGTTCTTC. This encodes CASSTRTSGRARDEQFF.

The V gene is TRBV6-5, the J gene TRBJ2-7; D perhaps matches TRBD1 (6 bases). Looked up from germline, CDR1 is MNHEY and CDR2 is SVGAGI. V lost 0 bases to trimming and J lost 2 bases, with 11 bases between them. The CDR3 is made up of 15 amino acids. The DNA of the CDR3 is TGTGCCAGCAGTTACTCGATAGGACAGACCTACGAGCAGTACTTC. Translation gives CASSYSIGQTYEQYF.

For the CDR3, the DNA is TGTGCCAGCAAGGCAGGGGGCGCGGATACGCAGTATTTT. This codes for CASKAGGADTQYF. The V and J genes are TRBV2 and TRBJ2-3; 8 positions match TRBD1. Germline loops: CDR1 SNHLY, CDR2 FYNNEI. The trim removed 7 bases at V and 6 bases at J, leaving 6 bases unmatched. The CDR3 runs to 13 residues.

The rearrangement joins TRBV5-1 to TRBJ1-2, with 7 bases that match TRBD1. CDR1 and CDR2 (germline): SGHRS, YFSETQ. The CDR3 spans 15 residues. With V trimmed by 5 bases and J by 4 bases, 11 bases remained unmatched. The CDR3 DNA reads as TGCGCCAGCAGTGTCGCCGGACAGGAGGTCTATGGCTACACCTTC. As protein: CASSVAGQEVYGYTF.

The chain has TRBV27 and TRBJ1-4; D is unresolved. The V and J ends lost 3 bases and 4 bases respectively, with 6 bases between them. Germline V CDR1 and CDR2: MNHEY, SMNVEV (reference sequence). The length of the CDR3 is 13 residues. The CDR3 here is CASSLGFNEKLFF. Written as DNA, the CDR3 is TGTGCCAGCAGTTTGGGGTTTAATGAAAAACTGTTTTTT.

This clone was picked up one time. This chain joins TRBV15 and TRBJ2-7; D gene ambiguous. In germline, CDR1 is LNHNV, CDR2 YYDKDF (reference sequence). This CDR3 comprises 13 residues. V lost 5 bases and J lost 2, with 10 bases in between. The CDR3 bases are TGTGCCACCAGCCCTTCTTGGGCCTACGAGCAGTACTTC. Translation gives CATSPSWAYEQYF.

The chain has TRBV4-1 and TRBJ2-1, with 9 bases that match TRBD1. The V gene's germline CDR1 is MGHRA and CDR2 YSYEKL. The V and J ends lost 1 base and 3 bases, in that order; junction bases with no gene match: 7. The CDR3 is 17 residues long. CDR3 loop: CASSQANRDRVYNEQFF. The CDR3 nucleotides are TGCGCCAGCAGCCAAGCGAATCGGGACAGGGTCTACAATGAGCAGTTCTTC.

The chain joins TRBV4-2 to TRBJ2-2; weak D call: TRBD2 (5 bases). The V gene lost 0 bases and the J gene lost 7 bases, with 6 bases spanning the gap. The CDR3 consists of 13 residues. Germline lookup yields CDR1 LGHNA and CDR2 YNFKEQ. As DNA, the CDR3 is TGTGCCAGCAGCCAAGATCGGGGCGGGGAGCTGTTTTTT. Its translation: CASSQDRGGELFF.

The CDR3 DNA reads TGTGCCAGCAGTGCCAACGCGGGAGATACGCAGTATTTT. It encodes CASSANAGDTQYF. The chain combines TRBV2 with TRBJ2-3, with D maybe TRBD2 (5 bases). Trimming left V 4 bases short and J 5 bases short, with 10 bases between. The germline V gene has CDR1 SNHLY and CDR2 FYNNEI. The CDR3 length is 13 residues.

The J gene is TRBJ1-5, the V gene TRBV7-8; no firm D call. Germline V CDR1 and CDR2: SGHVS, FQNEAQ. The CDR3 has 13 residues. Trimming took 2 bases from V and 5 from J, leaving 7 bases between them. CDR3 residues: CASSLTWDQPQHF. The CDR3 DNA follows: TGTGCCAGCAGCTTAACTTGGGATCAGCCCCAGCATTTT.

This CDR3 reads CASSLAGLSNQPQHF. CDR3 sequence (DNA): TGTGCCAGCAGTCTCGCGGGGCTTAGCAATCAGCCCCAGCATTTT. The V and J genes are TRBV6-5 and TRBJ1-5; TRBD1 might be the D (5 bases). CDR3 size: 15 residues. The V end lost 5 bases, the J end lost 0 bases, and 11 bases lay between the germline ends. Per the germline V gene, CDR1 is MNHEY and CDR2 is SVGAGI.

CDR3 residues: CASSPTALAVYEQYF. Here the CDR3 DNA reads TGTGCCAGCAGCCCCACGGCACTAGCGGTCTACGAGCAGTACTTC. The V call is TRBV9, the J call TRBJ2-7; TRBD2 agrees at 8 bases. With V trimmed by 4 bases and J by 3 bases, 9 bases remained unmatched. Germline V gene lookup returns CDR1 SGDLS and CDR2 YYNGEE. The CDR3 is made up of 15 amino acids.

This sequence joins TRBV9 and TRBJ2-2, with unresolved D. Germline-derived CDR1 and CDR2 are SGDLS and YYNGEE. Trimming stripped 5 bases from V and 5 bases from J, with 16 bases between. The CDR3 has 15 residues. The CDR3 is CASRRIIAGTGELFF. The DNA for the CDR3 is TGTGCCAGCAGGCGAATAATAGCTGGAACCGGGGAGCTGTTTTTT.

The genes are TRBV5-6 and TRBJ2-5; D is uncertain. The CDR3 extends over 12 amino acids. V was pared by 0 bases and J by 5 bases, with 5 bases between. Germline CDR1 reads SGHDT; CDR2 reads YYEEEE. The CDR3 spells CASSLGFETQYF. CDR3 in DNA: TGTGCCAGCAGCTTGGGTTTCGAGACCCAGTACTTC.